The 9 T cell receptor beta chains listed next were all sequenced from one sample in a study of beta chain features in type 1 diabetes. Antigens of these TCRs are unknown. The whole isolated RNA underwent reverse transcription, so sequencing captured expressed TCRB transcripts. Profiled with immunoSEQ multiplex PCR; TCRdb holds only in-frame clones, not every one. The data contain about 280,000 clones, 14% to 15% of them singletons. Study-level points and caveats: For Type 1 diabetes patients, all four CD4+ subsets carried TCRB CDR3s that were moderately but significantly shorter.

Specimen: naive CD4+ T cells from blood. The receptors were sampled from a young man with type 1 diabetes.

The chain uses TRBV6-5 and TRBJ2-7; 10 nucleotides match TRBD1. Germline CDR1 reads MNHEY; CDR2 reads SVGAGI. The CDR3 sequence is 14 residues long. V was clipped by 2 bases and J by 4 bases; unmatched bases: 2. The CDR3 sequence is CASSYRQGAYEQYF. CDR3 in DNA: TGTGCCAGCAGTTACAGACAGGGGGCTTACGAGCAGTACTTC.

Comments on this clone: This same CDR3 is encoded by further DNA sequences in the sample. The chain is built from TRBV5-1 and TRBJ2-3; 7 bases match TRBD2. Germline V gives CDR1 SGHRS, CDR2 YFSETQ. CDR3 length equals 16 residues. With V trimmed by 0 bases and J by 0 bases, 4 bases remained unmatched. The CDR3 region has the DNA TGCGCCAGCAGCTTGGGACTAGCCGGAAGCACAGATACGCAGTATTTT. Translation gives CASSLGLAGSTDTQYF.

Here the CDR3 DNA reads TGTGCCAGCAGTTTCTTGGACAGGGGAGATGGCTACACCTTC. Translated: CASSFLDRGDGYTF. J is TRBJ1-2 and V is TRBV27; 9 bases map to TRBD1. CDR1 MNHEY and CDR2 SMNVEV come from the germline V gene (reference sequence). J lost 6 bases, V lost 3 bases, and 5 bases had no gene match. CDR3 size: 14 residues.

The chain couples TRBV9 to TRBJ2-1, with D possibly TRBD1 on 5 matching bases. Trimming left V 3 bases short and J 0 bases short, with 7 bases between. The CDR3 runs to 14 residues. Per germline, CDR1 SGDLS and CDR2 YYNGEE. The DNA for the CDR3 is TGTGCCAGCAGCGATCAGGGCTCCTACAATGAGCAGTTCTTC. This encodes CASSDQGSYNEQFF.

J is TRBJ2-3 and V is TRBV9, with a tentative D call TRBD2 (7 bases). V was trimmed by 0 bases and J by 11 bases, leaving 13 bases between them. CDR3 length equals 13 residues. The germline V gene has CDR1 SGDLS and CDR2 YYNGEE. The CDR3 protein is CASSVVKGGEQYF. The CDR3 DNA reads as TGTGCCAGCAGCGTAGTCAAAGGGGGGGAGCAGTATTTT.

The V and J genes are TRBV5-1 and TRBJ2-1, with D unclear. CDR1 SGHRS and CDR2 YFSETQ come from the germline V gene. The CDR3 is made up of 17 amino acids. V was clipped by 6 bases and J by 2 bases, with 21 bases between them. The CDR3 DNA follows: TGCGCCAGCAACGGCCCCGGTTGGAAGCGTACCTACAATGAGCAGTTCTTC. As protein: CASNGPGWKRTYNEQFF.

This clone was counted only a few times. The chain combines TRBV30 with TRBJ2-1, with TRBD1 matching over 8 bases. The CDR3 covers 15 residues. Trimming cost V 2 bases and J 4 bases; bases outside gene matches: 7. CDR1 is GTSNPN, CDR2 SVGIG, per germline (reference sequence). The CDR3 nucleotides read TGTGCCTGGAGTCACGACCAGGGGGCTTACAATGAGCAGTTCTTC. As protein: CAWSHDQGAYNEQFF.

This clone was counted a few times. The DNA for the CDR3 is TGCGCCAGCAAACGCGGACTATCCTACAATGAGCAGTTCTTC. It yields the protein CASKRGLSYNEQFF. This chain connects TRBV5-1 to TRBJ2-1, with D perhaps TRBD2 (6 bases). The V end lost 6 bases, the J end lost 1 base, and 11 bases lay between the germline ends. Germline-derived CDR1 and CDR2 are SGHRS and YFSETQ. The CDR3 length is 14 residues. The full variable domain, in which reference TRBV5-1 and TRBJ2-1 provide the parts outside the CDR3, is KAGVTQTPRYLIKTRGQQVTLSCSPISGHRSVSWYQQTPGQGLQFLFEYFSETQRNKGNFPGRFSGRQFSNSRSEMNVSTLELGDSALYLCASKRGLSYNEQFFGPGTRLTVL.

This clone came up a few times. This chain uses TRBV7-2 with TRBJ2-7, with TRBD1 as a possible D gene (6 bases). Germline values: CDR1 SGHTA, CDR2 FQGNSA. The CDR3 contains 12 residues. Trimming took off 5 bases at V and 9 bases at J, with 14 bases between the two ends. The CDR3 loop reads CASSPTGTSQYF. For the CDR3, the DNA is TGTGCCAGCAGCCCCACTGGGACATCGCAGTACTTC.